The rows below give T cell receptor beta chains drawn from one sample of a study of blood T cell repertoires in COVID-19. Using immunoSEQ multiplex PCR, the repertoire was profiled, and TCRdb retains in-frame clones only, with some absent. The sample lists about 370,000 clones, roughly 92% occurring once. Sample: PBMCs or T cells enriched from blood (not recorded which). The origin of the receptors is a woman aged 40 to 49 who had been exposed to COVID-19. Each CDR3 is given with its conserved first and last residue. Each record gives: V gene, clone size, J gene, CDR3 length, D gene, CDR3 protein, CDR3 DNA. The D gene is left open where the match is weak. The size field is filled for only some rows; it gives once, few, many or a size class.

V gene: TRBV7-9; clone size: -; J gene: TRBJ2-1; CDR3 length: 17; D gene: TRBD1; CDR3 protein: CASSLVVRQGAYNEQFF; CDR3 DNA: TGTGCCAGCAGCTTAGTAGTTCGTCAGGGGGCGTATAATGAGCAGTTCTTC
V gene: TRBV19; clone size: once; J gene: TRBJ2-2; CDR3 length: 15; D gene: -; CDR3 protein: CASSPGGLNTGELFF; CDR3 DNA: TGTGCCAGTAGCCCCGGAGGTTTGAACACCGGGGAGCTGTTTTTT
V gene: TRBV27; clone size: -; J gene: TRBJ2-2; CDR3 length: 15; D gene: -; CDR3 protein: CASSFTGRDTGELFF; CDR3 DNA: TGTGCCAGCAGTTTTACAGGGAGGGACACCGGGGAGCTGTTTTTT
V gene: TRBV5-4; clone size: -; J gene: TRBJ2-1; CDR3 length: 13; D gene: TRBD1; CDR3 protein: CASSQQGANEQFF; CDR3 DNA: TGTGCCAGCAGCCAACAGGGGGCAAATGAGCAGTTCTTC
V gene: TRBV5-4; clone size: -; J gene: TRBJ1-1; CDR3 length: 13; D gene: TRBD1; CDR3 protein: CASVRDRAPEAFF; CDR3 DNA: TGTGCCAGCGTCAGGGACAGGGCACCTGAAGCTTTCTTT
V gene: TRBV6-2/TRBV6-3; clone size: -; J gene: TRBJ2-3; CDR3 length: 16; D gene: TRBD2; CDR3 protein: CASSYSLADHTDTQYF; CDR3 DNA: TGTGCCAGCAGTTACAGCCTAGCGGACCACACAGATACGCAGTATTTT
V gene: TRBV4-2; clone size: once; J gene: TRBJ2-2; CDR3 length: 17; D gene: TRBD2; CDR3 protein: CASSQRTSGSNTGELFF; CDR3 DNA: TGTGCCAGCAGCCAACGAACTAGCGGGAGCAACACCGGGGAGCTGTTTTTT
V gene: TRBV19; clone size: -; J gene: TRBJ1-1; CDR3 length: 14; D gene: -; CDR3 protein: CASSIGGSGTEAFF; CDR3 DNA: TGTGCCAGTAGTATTGGGGGCTCGGGCACTGAAGCTTTCTTT
V gene: TRBV2; clone size: -; J gene: TRBJ1-2; CDR3 length: 16; D gene: TRBD1; CDR3 protein: CASSPGTGGEDYGYTF; CDR3 DNA: TGTGCCAGCAGCCCCGGGACAGGCGGTGAGGACTATGGCTACACCTTC
V gene: TRBV27; clone size: -; J gene: TRBJ2-7; CDR3 length: 13; D gene: TRBD2; CDR3 protein: CASSGSTSYEQYF; CDR3 DNA: TGTGCCAGTAGCGGGAGTACGTCCTACGAGCAGTACTTC
V gene: TRBV6-1; clone size: -; J gene: TRBJ1-4; CDR3 length: 16; D gene: TRBD1; CDR3 protein: CASSEVRTGTGEKLFF; CDR3 DNA: TGTGCCAGCAGTGAAGTAAGGACCGGGACAGGCGAAAAACTGTTTTTT
V gene: TRBV5-4; clone size: once; J gene: TRBJ1-3; CDR3 length: 16; D gene: -; CDR3 protein: CASSLGGAGSGNTIYF; CDR3 DNA: TGTGCCAGCAGCTTAGGGGGGGCAGGGTCTGGAAACACCATATATTTT
V gene: TRBV14; clone size: -; J gene: TRBJ1-2; CDR3 length: 16; D gene: TRBD1; CDR3 protein: CASSLPGTGSNYGYTF; CDR3 DNA: TGTGCCAGCAGCCTGCCCGGGACAGGGTCCAACTATGGCTACACCTTC
V gene: TRBV10-2; clone size: -; J gene: TRBJ2-3; CDR3 length: 12; D gene: -; CDR3 protein: CASSPNTDTQYF; CDR3 DNA: TGCGCCAGCAGCCCTAATACAGATACGCAGTATTTT
V gene: TRBV4-3; clone size: -; J gene: TRBJ1-5; CDR3 length: 14; D gene: -; CDR3 protein: CASSQDYSNQPQHF; CDR3 DNA: TGCGCCAGCAGCCAAGACTACAGCAATCAGCCCCAGCATTTT
V gene: TRBV15; clone size: -; J gene: TRBJ1-2; CDR3 length: 15; D gene: TRBD1; CDR3 protein: CATSRASGTVNGYTF; CDR3 DNA: TGTGCCACCAGCAGAGCTTCCGGGACAGTAAATGGCTACACCTTC
V gene: TRBV3-1/TRBV3-2; clone size: -; J gene: TRBJ1-3; CDR3 length: 16; D gene: -; CDR3 protein: CASSQKTGGSGNTIYF; CDR3 DNA: TGTGCCAGCAGCCAAAAAACGGGGGGATCTGGAAACACCATATATTTT
V gene: TRBV7-8; clone size: -; J gene: TRBJ1-2; CDR3 length: 13; D gene: -; CDR3 protein: CASSLDGGLGYTF; CDR3 DNA: TGTGCCAGCAGCTTAGACGGGGGGTTGGGCTACACCTTC
V gene: TRBV2; clone size: -; J gene: TRBJ1-2; CDR3 length: 14; D gene: -; CDR3 protein: CASSEADRGYGYTF; CDR3 DNA: TGTGCCAGCAGTGAAGCGGACAGAGGGTATGGCTACACCTTC
V gene: TRBV6-5; clone size: -; J gene: TRBJ1-1; CDR3 length: 13; D gene: TRBD1; CDR3 protein: CASSYRGQVEAFF; CDR3 DNA: TGTGCCAGCAGTTACCGTGGACAGGTCGAAGCTTTCTTT
V gene: TRBV7-8; clone size: -; J gene: TRBJ2-2; CDR3 length: 20; D gene: TRBD2; CDR3 protein: CASSLLIQPFRGGRSGELFF; CDR3 DNA: TGTGCCAGCAGCTTATTAATTCAACCTTTCCGGGGGGGTCGGTCCGGGGAGCTGTTTTTT
V gene: TRBV12-5; clone size: once; J gene: TRBJ1-2; CDR3 length: 14; D gene: TRBD1; CDR3 protein: CASGLARGRGGYTF; CDR3 DNA: TGTGCTAGTGGTTTGGCAAGGGGGCGCGGGGGCTACACCTTC
V gene: TRBV7-9; clone size: -; J gene: TRBJ1-2; CDR3 length: 13; D gene: -; CDR3 protein: CASSLSGAYGYTF; CDR3 DNA: TGTGCCAGCAGCTTATCTGGAGCTTATGGCTACACCTTC
V gene: TRBV24-1; clone size: -; J gene: TRBJ2-5; CDR3 length: 15; D gene: TRBD1; CDR3 protein: CATSPSGTGDETQYF; CDR3 DNA: TGTGCCACCAGCCCCTCCGGGACAGGGGACGAGACCCAGTACTTC
V gene: TRBV29-1; clone size: -; J gene: TRBJ1-2; CDR3 length: 13; D gene: -; CDR3 protein: CSVEGGAAYGYTF; CDR3 DNA: TGCAGCGTTGAAGGCGGAGCCGCGTATGGCTACACCTTC
V gene: TRBV27; clone size: -; J gene: TRBJ2-7; CDR3 length: 13; D gene: -; CDR3 protein: CASSGDSRGEQYF; CDR3 DNA: TGTGCCAGCAGTGGGGACTCACGGGGCGAGCAGTACTTC
V gene: TRBV5-6; clone size: -; J gene: TRBJ1-3; CDR3 length: 15; D gene: TRBD1; CDR3 protein: CASSPGTGVGNTIYF; CDR3 DNA: TGTGCCAGCAGCCCCGGGACAGGGGTTGGAAACACCATATATTTT
V gene: TRBV29-1; clone size: -; J gene: TRBJ1-2; CDR3 length: 12; D gene: -; CDR3 protein: CSVREGGYGYTF; CDR3 DNA: TGCAGCGTTCGGGAGGGGGGGTATGGCTACACCTTC
V gene: TRBV27; clone size: -; J gene: TRBJ1-1; CDR3 length: 12; D gene: -; CDR3 protein: CASSFLSGEAFF; CDR3 DNA: TGTGCCAGCAGTTTTCTTTCGGGTGAAGCTTTCTTT
V gene: TRBV7-8; clone size: -; J gene: TRBJ1-1; CDR3 length: 15; D gene: -; CDR3 protein: CASSHVDRGNTEAFF; CDR3 DNA: TGTGCCAGCAGCCATGTCGATCGGGGGAACACTGAAGCTTTCTTT
V gene: TRBV18; clone size: -; J gene: TRBJ1-3; CDR3 length: 16; D gene: TRBD1; CDR3 protein: CASSQDRGSSGNTIYF; CDR3 DNA: TGTGCCAGCTCACAGGACAGGGGGTCTTCTGGAAACACCATATATTTT
V gene: TRBV12-5; clone size: -; J gene: TRBJ1-6; CDR3 length: 15; D gene: TRBD1; CDR3 protein: CASGTRTGRNSPLHF; CDR3 DNA: TGTGCTAGTGGTACCCGGACAGGGCGAAATTCACCCCTCCACTTT
V gene: TRBV4-3; clone size: -; J gene: TRBJ2-7; CDR3 length: 16; D gene: TRBD2; CDR3 protein: CASSQDLASGTYEQYF; CDR3 DNA: TGCGCCAGCAGCCAAGATCTGGCTAGCGGTACCTACGAGCAGTACTTC
V gene: TRBV30; clone size: -; J gene: TRBJ2-7; CDR3 length: 15; D gene: TRBD2; CDR3 protein: CAWSVGTSGTREQYF; CDR3 DNA: TGTGCCTGGAGTGTCGGGACTAGCGGGACGAGGGAGCAGTACTTC
V gene: TRBV6-4; clone size: -; J gene: TRBJ1-4; CDR3 length: 15; D gene: TRBD1; CDR3 protein: CASRRTGTANEKLFF; CDR3 DNA: TGTGCCAGCAGACGAACCGGGACAGCTAATGAAAAACTGTTTTTT
V gene: TRBV19; clone size: -; J gene: TRBJ2-7; CDR3 length: 17; D gene: TRBD1; CDR3 protein: CASSLRTSGTGYYEQYF; CDR3 DNA: TGTGCCAGTAGTCTCCGAACCTCCGGGACAGGGTACTACGAGCAGTACTTC
V gene: TRBV7-8; clone size: -; J gene: TRBJ2-3; CDR3 length: 15; D gene: -; CDR3 protein: CASSLESASTDTQYF; CDR3 DNA: TGTGCCAGCAGCTTAGAGTCCGCGAGCACAGATACGCAGTATTTT
V gene: TRBV5-8; clone size: -; J gene: TRBJ2-3; CDR3 length: 15; D gene: -; CDR3 protein: CASSPGHRGTDTQYF; CDR3 DNA: TGTGCCAGCAGCCCGGGACATCGAGGCACAGATACGCAGTATTTT
V gene: TRBV2; clone size: -; J gene: TRBJ1-2; CDR3 length: 13; D gene: -; CDR3 protein: CASGSLEGYGYTF; CDR3 DNA: TGTGCCAGTGGCTCCCTAGAGGGCTATGGCTACACCTTC
V gene: TRBV3-1/TRBV3-2; clone size: -; J gene: TRBJ1-3; CDR3 length: 15; D gene: -; CDR3 protein: CASSQDRGSGNTIYF; CDR3 DNA: TGTGCCAGCAGCCAAGATCGAGGCTCTGGAAACACCATATATTTT
V gene: TRBV2; clone size: -; J gene: TRBJ1-3; CDR3 length: 17; D gene: TRBD1; CDR3 protein: CASSPLVATGAGNTIYF; CDR3 DNA: TGTGCCAGCAGTCCACTTGTGGCTACAGGGGCTGGAAACACCATATATTTT
V gene: TRBV12-1; clone size: -; J gene: TRBJ2-7; CDR3 length: 19; D gene: -; CDR3 protein: CASSTARGLAGARHYEQYF; CDR3 DNA: TGTGCCAGCAGCACCGCGCGGGGACTAGCGGGAGCTCGTCACTACGAGCAGTACTTC